These 3 T cell receptor beta chains originate from one sample sequenced in a study of technical replicates of blood from a few donors. Assay used: immunoSEQ multiplex PCR; TCRdb lists only in-frame clones, some missing. This repertoire shows 70,000 to 95,000 clones, around 94% found once; its top ten account for roughly 0.26%. Sequenced sample: T cells isolated from PBMCs. These TCRs come from a human donor in good health.

V is TRBV19 and J is TRBJ2-2, with D possibly being TRBD1 (6 bases). CDR1 LNHDA and CDR2 SQIVND come from the germline V gene (reference sequence). The V end was cut by 3 bases, the J end by 0 bases, with 20 bases between. This CDR3 has 19 amino acids. CDR3 bases: TGTGCCAGTAGTATCTGGGGGCGCAGTTTACGCCCGAACACCGGGGAGCTGTTTTTT. This sequence encodes CASSIWGRSLRPNTGELFF. Full variable domain (missing parts from reference TRBV19 and TRBJ2-2): DGGITQSPKYLFRKEGQNVTLSCEQNLNHDAMYWYRQDPGQGLRLIYYSQIVNDFQKGDIAEGYSVSREKKESFPLTVTSAQKNPTAFYLCASSIWGRSLRPNTGELFFGEGSRLTVL.

This chain joins TRBV5-1 and TRBJ1-1, with 8 positions matching TRBD1. Looked up from germline, CDR1 is SGHRS and CDR2 is YFSETQ. This CDR3 contains 14 residues. Trimming cost V 4 bases and J 1 base; bases outside gene matches: 3. The CDR3 bases are TGCGCCAGCAGCCTCGACAGGGGGAACACTGAAGCTTTCTTT. Translated: CASSLDRGNTEAFF.

The rearrangement uses TRBV7-9 and TRBJ2-7, with D possibly being TRBD2 (7 bases). Germline CDR1 SEHNR, CDR2 FQNEAQ (reference sequence). V was pared by 5 bases and J by 3 bases, with 17 bases between. CDR3 size: 15 residues. CDR3 sequence reads: CASSQNAGEGYEQYF. CDR3 sequence (DNA): TGTGCCAGCAGCCAGAATGCAGGGGAGGGCTACGAGCAGTACTTC.